These T cell receptor beta chains were read from a single sample in a study of blood T cells in healthy people across ages. Using its own MiXCR run on the 5' RACE reads, TCRdb lists one record per CDR3 protein. The data contain hundreds of thousands of distinct CDR3 sequences, 45% to 65% of them singletons. The material sequenced was blood. The origin of the receptors is a man between 60 and 70 years old in good health. The CDR3 runs from the conserved cysteine through the conserved F or W. D genes are given only for firm matches. Only some rows state a clone size, as once, few, many or a class for expanded clones.

v_gene	d_gene	abundance	j_gene	CDR3aa	CDR3nt
TRBV27	TRBD1	NA	TRBJ2-7	CASRRDRGYYEQYF	TGTGCCAGCAGACGGGACAGGGGGTACTACGAGCAGTACTTC
TRBV5-1	NA	NA	TRBJ1-4	CACSPQVDDEKLFF	TGCGCCTGCAGCCCACAGGTCGATGATGAAAAACTGTTTTTT
TRBV24-1	TRBD1	NA	TRBJ2-1	CATSDSGTGSYNEQFF	TGTGCCACCAGTGATTCCGGGACAGGCTCCTACAATGAGCAGTTCTTC
TRBV28	NA	NA	TRBJ2-7	CASSLMAGAEQYF	TGTGCCAGCAGTTTAATGGCAGGCGCCGAGCAGTACTTC
TRBV4-1	NA	few	TRBJ2-5	CASSQVLRVSQETQYF	TGCGCCAGCAGCCAAGTTCTCAGGGTGAGCCAAGAGACCCAGTACTTC
TRBV20-1	NA	NA	TRBJ2-7	CSAVLGSHYEQYF	TGCAGTGCGGTTTTGGGCAGCCACTACGAGCAGTACTTC
TRBV2	TRBD1	NA	TRBJ2-5	CAGSEPATGTAFRQYF	TGTGCCGGCAGTGAACCCGCCACCGGGACAGCCTTTAGGCAGTACTTC
TRBV4-1	NA	NA	TRBJ1-4	CASSRPGTSGELFF	TGCGCCAGCAGCCGACCCGGGACAAGTGGTGAACTGTTTTTT
TRBV4-1	NA	NA	TRBJ2-3	CASSQDRGGVSTDTQYF	TGCGCCAGCAGCCAAGATCGAGGGGGGGTCAGCACAGATACGCAGTATTTT
TRBV7-6	TRBD1	NA	TRBJ2-1	CASSMGQGIDEQFF	TGTGCCAGCAGCATGGGACAGGGGATCGATGAGCAGTTCTTC
TRBV18	NA	NA	TRBJ2-3	CASSPSQGTDTQYF	TGTGCCAGCTCACCCTCACAGGGCACAGATACGCAGTATTTT
TRBV12-3/TRBV12-4	TRBD1	few	TRBJ2-1	CASSSFRDRGYEQFF	TGTGCCAGCAGCTCATTCCGGGACAGGGGCTATGAGCAGTTCTTC
TRBV10-3	TRBD1	NA	TRBJ2-7	CAITEGQGAYEQYF	TGTGCCATCACCGAAGGACAGGGGGCGTACGAGCAGTACTTC
TRBV5-1	NA	NA	TRBJ2-3	CASSGRGPNTDTQYF	TGCGCCAGCAGCGGACGAGGACCGAACACAGATACGCAGTATTTT
TRBV3-1	TRBD2	few	TRBJ2-2	CASSQGLAGNTGELFF	TGTGCCAGCAGCCAAGGACTAGCGGGGAACACCGGGGAGCTGTTTTTT
TRBV3-1	NA	NA	TRBJ2-5	CASSQEVAKETQYF	TGTGCCAGCAGCCAAGAAGTAGCAAAAGAGACCCAGTACTTC
TRBV7-9	TRBD2	few	TRBJ2-1	CASSLALGSGGAHEQFF	TGTGCCAGCAGCTTAGCGTTAGGTAGCGGGGGGGCCCATGAGCAGTTCTTC
TRBV20-1	TRBD2	NA	TRBJ2-1	CSARDRLAGMSPYNEQFF	TGCAGTGCTAGAGATAGACTAGCGGGGATGAGCCCCTACAATGAGCAGTTCTTC
TRBV7-9	NA	NA	TRBJ2-3	CASSPLFQLAADTQYF	TGTGCCAGCAGCCCTCTATTTCAGCTGGCTGCAGATACGCAGTATTTT
TRBV9	NA	NA	TRBJ2-3	CASSVQGQPSTDTQYF	TGTGCCAGCAGCGTACAGGGGCAGCCGAGCACAGATACGCAGTATTTT
TRBV10-2	NA	NA	TRBJ2-7	CASSEDPQAPYEQYF	TGCGCCAGCAGTGAGGACCCGCAGGCCCCCTACGAGCAGTACTTC
TRBV3-1	NA	few	TRBJ2-1	CASSPQARDGHNEQFF	TGTGCCAGCAGCCCCCAAGCCCGGGACGGCCACAATGAGCAGTTCTTC
TRBV2	NA	NA	TRBJ2-5	CASSPDSRRAQYF	TGTGCCAGCAGCCCCGACTCGCGCAGGGCCCAGTACTTC
TRBV20-1	NA	NA	TRBJ2-5	CSARARDHQETQYF	TGCAGTGCTAGGGCCCGGGACCACCAAGAGACCCAGTACTTC
TRBV12-3/TRBV12-4	NA	once	TRBJ2-7	CASSLISGSYNEQYF	TGTGCCAGCAGTTTGATTAGCGGCTCCTACAATGAGCAGTACTTC
TRBV20-1	NA	NA	TRBJ2-4	CSVRRSQQGDIQYF	TGCAGTGTAAGGCGATCCCAACAGGGAGACATTCAGTACTTC
TRBV7-2	NA	NA	TRBJ2-3	CASSSHFGAEDTQYF	TGTGCCAGCAGCTCCCACTTCGGGGCCGAAGATACGCAGTATTTT
TRBV7-9	NA	NA	TRBJ1-1	CASSFYGAGDTEAFF	TGTGCCAGCAGCTTTTATGGGGCAGGCGACACTGAAGCTTTCTTT
TRBV5-1	NA	many	TRBJ2-3	CASSRSGGTDTQYF	TGCGCCAGCAGCCGGTCGGGGGGCACAGATACGCAGTATTTT